Listed below are T cell receptor beta chains from one sample, sequenced in a study of high-grade serous ovarian cancer treatment subgroups. TCRdb's copy holds only in-frame clones and misses some; the assay was immunoSEQ multiplex PCR. The table has some 33,000 clones, 79% seen once; the top ten hold roughly 3%. Input material: tumor tissue. The origin of the receptors is a human donor with high-grade serous ovarian cancer. Each CDR3 is given with its conserved first and last residue. Each record gives: clone size, V gene, D gene, J gene, CDR3 protein, CDR3 DNA. A D gene is named only where the DNA matches it firmly. The size entry is marked missing in some rows and otherwise reads once, few, many or a size class.

clone_size: NA; v_call: TRBV28; d_call: NA; j_call: TRBJ2-7; cdr3_aa: CASKPYRGGAYEQYF; cdr3_nt: TGTGCCAGCAAGCCCTACCGAGGGGGGGCCTACGAGCAGTACTTC
clone_size: NA; v_call: TRBV7-3; d_call: NA; j_call: TRBJ1-1; cdr3_aa: CASSPIQGGDTEAFF; cdr3_nt: TGTGCCAGCAGCCCAATACAGGGAGGCGACACTGAAGCTTTCTTT
clone_size: NA; v_call: TRBV4-1; d_call: TRBD2; j_call: TRBJ2-1; cdr3_aa: CASSQLLADEQFF; cdr3_nt: TGCGCCAGCAGCCAGTTACTAGCGGATGAGCAGTTCTTC
clone_size: NA; v_call: TRBV7-8; d_call: TRBD1; j_call: TRBJ2-7; cdr3_aa: CASSRPQSGTGENEQYF; cdr3_nt: TGTGCCAGCAGCCGACCACAGAGCGGGACAGGGGAGAACGAGCAGTACTTC
clone_size: NA; v_call: TRBV7-6; d_call: NA; j_call: TRBJ2-7; cdr3_aa: CASSPSGAGEQYF; cdr3_nt: TGTGCCAGCAGCCCCTCAGGGGCTGGCGAGCAGTACTTC
clone_size: once; v_call: TRBV18; d_call: NA; j_call: TRBJ2-7; cdr3_aa: CASSPWGNEQYF; cdr3_nt: TGTGCCAGCTCACCGTGGGGAAACGAGCAGTACTTC
clone_size: NA; v_call: TRBV11-2; d_call: NA; j_call: TRBJ1-1; cdr3_aa: CASSSGGNTEAFF; cdr3_nt: TGTGCCAGCAGCTCCGGGGGGAACACTGAAGCTTTCTTT
clone_size: NA; v_call: TRBV9; d_call: TRBD1; j_call: TRBJ2-1; cdr3_aa: CASSVQPPVGTGPHEQFF; cdr3_nt: TGTGCCAGCAGCGTCCAGCCGCCGGTCGGGACAGGTCCCCATGAGCAGTTCTTC
clone_size: NA; v_call: TRBV5-1; d_call: TRBD2; j_call: TRBJ2-5; cdr3_aa: CASSSTSGGGRETQYF; cdr3_nt: TGCGCCAGCAGCTCGACTAGCGGAGGAGGGAGGGAGACCCAGTACTTC
clone_size: NA; v_call: TRBV19; d_call: NA; j_call: TRBJ1-5; cdr3_aa: CASSINRAQPQHF; cdr3_nt: TGTGCCAGTAGTATAAATAGGGCTCAGCCCCAGCATTTT
clone_size: NA; v_call: TRBV30; d_call: NA; j_call: TRBJ1-3; cdr3_aa: CAWDGVGNTIYF; cdr3_nt: TGTGCCTGGGACGGGGTAGGAAACACCATATATTTT
clone_size: NA; v_call: TRBV28; d_call: TRBD1; j_call: TRBJ1-4; cdr3_aa: CASRQGVGDEKLFF; cdr3_nt: TGTGCCAGCAGACAGGGGGTCGGAGATGAAAAACTGTTTTTT
clone_size: once; v_call: TRBV28; d_call: NA; j_call: TRBJ1-1; cdr3_aa: CASQTPFGLRNTEAFF; cdr3_nt: TGTGCCAGCCAAACCCCCTTTGGACTCCGGAACACTGAAGCTTTCTTT
clone_size: NA; v_call: TRBV18; d_call: NA; j_call: TRBJ2-2; cdr3_aa: CASSPLDDTTGELFF; cdr3_nt: TGTGCCAGCTCACCACTGGACGACACGACCGGGGAGCTGTTTTTT
clone_size: NA; v_call: TRBV7-2; d_call: TRBD2; j_call: TRBJ2-2; cdr3_aa: CASSFRVVAGGTGELFF; cdr3_nt: TGTGCCAGCAGCTTTAGGGTAGTAGCGGGAGGAACCGGGGAGCTGTTTTTT
clone_size: NA; v_call: TRBV7-2; d_call: NA; j_call: TRBJ1-3; cdr3_aa: CASTQTPGLSGNTIYF; cdr3_nt: TGTGCCAGCACCCAAACCCCAGGCCTCTCTGGAAACACCATATATTTT
clone_size: NA; v_call: TRBV4-2; d_call: NA; j_call: TRBJ1-3; cdr3_aa: CASSDTRPSTGTIYF; cdr3_nt: TGTGCCAGCAGCGACACAAGGCCCTCAACGGGCACCATATATTTT
clone_size: once; v_call: TRBV28; d_call: TRBD2; j_call: TRBJ2-7; cdr3_aa: CASSFFLAGGGNEQYF; cdr3_nt: TGTGCCAGCAGTTTCTTTTTGGCGGGAGGCGGGAACGAGCAGTACTTC
clone_size: NA; v_call: TRBV11-2; d_call: NA; j_call: TRBJ2-3; cdr3_aa: CASSLISGRGTDTQYF; cdr3_nt: TGTGCCAGCAGCTTAATAAGCGGACGGGGCACAGATACGCAGTATTTT
clone_size: NA; v_call: TRBV5-1; d_call: NA; j_call: TRBJ1-1; cdr3_aa: CASSLMGPENTEAFF; cdr3_nt: TGCGCCAGCAGCTTGATGGGGCCAGAGAACACTGAAGCTTTCTTT
clone_size: NA; v_call: TRBV7-2; d_call: NA; j_call: TRBJ2-7; cdr3_aa: CASSPAGRWDKSSYEQYF; cdr3_nt: TGTGCCAGCAGCCCCGCCGGGCGTTGGGACAAGAGCTCCTACGAGCAGTACTTC
clone_size: NA; v_call: TRBV7-7; d_call: NA; j_call: TRBJ2-2; cdr3_aa: CASSLMGIGGELFF; cdr3_nt: TGTGCCAGCAGCCTTATGGGTATTGGCGGGGAGCTGTTTTTT